These 3 T cell receptor beta chains share one sample of origin, sequenced in a study of T cells in Graves' hyperthyroidism and ophthalmopathy. Authors of the study amplified TCR beta CDR3 regions from RNA transcripts. The HTBI primer set was used in a first-round RT-PCR of the TCR CDR3. TCRdb reanalysed the multiplex PCR reads using MiXCR and keeps one entry per CDR3 protein. The sample includes about 410,000 distinct CDR3 sequences, about 14% of them seen just once. Material for sequencing was blood. The receptors stem from a woman aged 25 to 39 with Graves' ophthalmopathy.

This clonotype was picked up one time. The J gene is TRBJ1-2, the V gene TRBV11-2; D remains ambiguous. The V and J ends lost 5 bases and 4 bases respectively, with 17 bases between them. The CDR3 runs 15 residues. The germline V gene has CDR1 SGHAT and CDR2 FQNNGV. For the CDR3, the DNA is TGTGCCAGCAGCACTACTGACGACTTGGGCTATGGCTACACCTTC. Translated: CASSTTDDLGYGYTF.

Ten or more counts support this clonotype. CDR3 bases: TGTGCCAGCAGCCAACAAATTGGGGACAGAACTAATGAAAAACTGTTTTTT. Translation gives CASSQQIGDRTNEKLFF. The chain has TRBV3-1 and TRBJ1-4; 7 nucleotides align to TRBD1. Trimming at V came to 2 bases and at J to 1 base, leaving 7 bases not matched to a gene. The CDR3 totals 17 residues. CDR1 is LGHDT and CDR2 is YNNKEL in the germline V gene (reference sequence).

This clonotype is a singleton in its sample. Possible read error: a much larger clone is one base away. The chain has TRBV29-1 and TRBJ2-1, with 8 nucleotides matching TRBD2. V gave up 6 bases and J gave up 6 bases; unmatched junction bases: 10. CDR1 is SQVTM and CDR2 is ANQGSEA in the germline V gene. The CDR3 covers 14 residues. The CDR3 loop reads CSVGPGGGCNEQFF. The CDR3 nucleotides are TGCAGCGTGGGACCGGGGGGGGGATGCAATGAGCAGTTCTTC.